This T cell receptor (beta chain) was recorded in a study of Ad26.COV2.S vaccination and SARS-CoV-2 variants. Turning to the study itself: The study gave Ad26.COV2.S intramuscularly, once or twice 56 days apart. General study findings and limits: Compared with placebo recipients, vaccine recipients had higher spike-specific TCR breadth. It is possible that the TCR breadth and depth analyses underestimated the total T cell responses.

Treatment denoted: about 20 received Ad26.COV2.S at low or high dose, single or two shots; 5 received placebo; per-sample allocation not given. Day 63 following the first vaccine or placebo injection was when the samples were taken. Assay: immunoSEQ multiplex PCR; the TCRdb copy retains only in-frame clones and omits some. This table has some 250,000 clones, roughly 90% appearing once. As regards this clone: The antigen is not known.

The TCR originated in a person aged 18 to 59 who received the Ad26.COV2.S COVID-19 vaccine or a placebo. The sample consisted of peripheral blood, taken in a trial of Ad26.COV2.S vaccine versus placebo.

CDR3 sequence: CASAWGTGELFF. The CDR3 region has the DNA TGTGCTAGTGCATGGGGCACCGGGGAGCTGTTTTTT. This chain connects TRBV12-5 to TRBJ2-2; D is undetermined. The CDR3 totals 12 residues. Germline CDR1 reads LGHNT; CDR2 reads FRNRAP. The germline V and J ends were trimmed by 7 bases and 4 bases, with 7 bases remaining between them.